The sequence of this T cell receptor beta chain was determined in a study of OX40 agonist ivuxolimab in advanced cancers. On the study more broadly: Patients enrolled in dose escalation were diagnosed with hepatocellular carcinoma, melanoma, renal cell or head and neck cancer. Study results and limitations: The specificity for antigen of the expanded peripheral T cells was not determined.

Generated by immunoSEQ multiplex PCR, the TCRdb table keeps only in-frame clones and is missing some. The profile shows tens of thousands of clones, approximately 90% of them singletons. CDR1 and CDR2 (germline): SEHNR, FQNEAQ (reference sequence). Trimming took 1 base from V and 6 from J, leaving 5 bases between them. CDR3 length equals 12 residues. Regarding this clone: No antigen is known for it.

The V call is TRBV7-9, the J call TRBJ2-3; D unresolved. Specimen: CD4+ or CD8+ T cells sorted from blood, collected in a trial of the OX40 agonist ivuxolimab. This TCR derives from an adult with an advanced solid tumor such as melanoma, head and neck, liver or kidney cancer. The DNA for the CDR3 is TGTGCCAGCAGCTTAGGCGATGATACGCAGTATTTT. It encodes CASSLGDDTQYF.